The rows below give T cell receptor beta chains drawn from one sample of a study of shared clonotypes between healthy human individuals. Data came from immunoSEQ multiplex PCR; TCRdb stores just in-frame clones and leaves some out. This sample yields about 1.5 million clones, of which around 98% are seen a single time; roughly 0.42% belongs to the top ten. The source material was naive CD4+ T cells sorted from blood. The receptors shown here come from a man younger than 45 in good health. The CDR3 runs from the conserved cysteine through the conserved F or W. The D gene is left open where the match is weak.

v_call	j_call	d_call	cdr3_nt	cdr3_aa
TRBV19	TRBJ2-7	.	TGTGCCAGCCTTAGAAGAGAAGGGGGTTACGAGCAGTACTTC	CASLRREGGYEQYF
TRBV12-2	TRBJ2-4	.	TGTGCAAGTCGCCCCGCCGTCCTAGCCAAAAACATTCAGTACTTC	CASRPAVLAKNIQYF
TRBV6-5	TRBJ2-7	.	TGTGCCAGCAGTCACCCGGGGGATGAGTACTTC	CASSHPGDEYF
TRBV28	TRBJ2-3	.	TGTGCCAGCAGTTTCCCCGGCGGCACAGATACGCAGTATTTT	CASSFPGGTDTQYF
TRBV28	TRBJ2-2	.	TGTGCCAGCAGTCACGACACCGGGGAGCTGTTTTTT	CASSHDTGELFF
TRBV27	TRBJ2-7	TRBD1	TGTGCCAGCCGCAATCCCGGACAGGGAGCTCAGTACGAGCAGTACTTC	CASRNPGQGAQYEQYF
TRBV30	TRBJ1-5	.	TGTGCCTGGAGTGCGGGGCTCTCTAGCAATCAGCCCCAGCATTTT	CAWSAGLSSNQPQHF
TRBV29-1	TRBJ1-4	.	TGCAGCGTTGGATATCTTAATGAAAAACTGTTTTTT	CSVGYLNEKLFF
TRBV9	TRBJ2-1	TRBD2	TGTGCCAGCAGCGTAACTAGCGGGTTTAGTTACAATGAGCAGTTCTTC	CASSVTSGFSYNEQFF
TRBV5-1	TRBJ2-3	.	TGCGCCAGCAGCTTGGTGGCTAGCAGTGGTACGCAGTATTTT	CASSLVASSGTQYF
TRBV6-1	TRBJ2-1	.	TGTGCCAGCAGACGAGACCACTACAATGAGCAGTTCTTC	CASRRDHYNEQFF
TRBV27	TRBJ2-1	TRBD2	TGTGCCAGCAGTCCTAGGACTAGCGGAGTCTACAATGAGCAGTTCTTC	CASSPRTSGVYNEQFF
TRBV7-2	TRBJ2-7	TRBD2	TGTGCCAGCAGCGAAGGGACTAGCGGGCCCTACGAGCAGTACTTC	CASSEGTSGPYEQYF
TRBV5-1	TRBJ1-2	.	TGCGCCAGCAGCTTGGTCCACAAGGGGGGCTTCGATGGCTACACCTTC	CASSLVHKGGFDGYTF
TRBV30	TRBJ2-5	.	TGTGCCTGGAACCAGGGAGGATTAGGGGAGACCCAGTACTTC	CAWNQGGLGETQYF
TRBV28	TRBJ1-1	.	TGTGCCAGCCGAATTGTTAGGAGACAAGCTTTCTTT	CASRIVRRQAFF
TRBV19	TRBJ1-1	TRBD1	TGTGCCACCCTAAGGACAGGAGGGAACACTGAAGCTTTCTTT	CATLRTGGNTEAFF
TRBV9	TRBJ2-1	.	TGTGCCAGCAGCGTCGAGACTAGTCTTTTGATCTCTGAGCAGTTCTTC	CASSVETSLLISEQFF
TRBV14	TRBJ1-2	TRBD1	TGTGCCAGCAGCCAAGATTTTCCAGGGGGCAACTATGGCTACACCTTC	CASSQDFPGGNYGYTF
TRBV2	TRBJ2-3	.	TGTGCCAGCAAAAGCGGGTACACAGATACGCAGTATTTT	CASKSGYTDTQYF
TRBV5-1	TRBJ2-5	.	TGCGCCAGCAGCTTGGCCATGCTAGCACAAGAGACCCAGTACTTC	CASSLAMLAQETQYF
TRBV14	TRBJ1-2	.	TGTGCCAGCAGCCACCGCTCCGGGACGGCTTATGGCTACACCTTC	CASSHRSGTAYGYTF
TRBV27	TRBJ2-7	.	TGTGCCAGCAGCCATCGTGGGGGCATGACGTCCTACGAGCAGTACTTC	CASSHRGGMTSYEQYF
TRBV27	TRBJ2-4	TRBD1	TGTGCCAGCAGTTTCTGGGACAGGGGCCTAGCCAAAAACATTCAGTACTTC	CASSFWDRGLAKNIQYF
TRBV7-2	TRBJ2-5	.	TGTGCCAGCAGCCCACAGACGGCCCGCCAAGAGACCCAGTACTTC	CASSPQTARQETQYF
TRBV5-1	TRBJ2-6	.	TGCGCCAGCAGCTTGCACAGCTCTGGGGCCAACGTCCTGACTTTC	CASSLHSSGANVLTF
TRBV13	TRBJ1-1	TRBD1	TGTGCCAGCAGCGTAAGACAGGGGGTGATGAACACTGAAGCTTTCTTT	CASSVRQGVMNTEAFF